This T cell receptor beta chain was captured by sequencing in a study of early T cells in non-severe SARS-CoV-2 infection. Whole-study context: Bulk RNA taken from unsorted whole blood was sequenced, leaving chains unpaired. Study-wide results and limits: Anti-spike CD8 responses were favored in VDJdb matching, and private and CD4 specificities were missed.

Losses at the gene ends were 4 bases for V and 6 bases for J; bases not matched to a gene: 11. The CDR3 extends over 17 amino acids. Germline lookup yields CDR1 SGHRS and CDR2 YFSETQ. There are a few counts of this clonotype. Its antigen is not known. Individual cDNA molecules carried attached unique molecular identifiers. TCRdb used MiXCR to reprocess the 5' RACE reads, holding one entry per CDR3 protein. This table holds 50,000 to 60,000 distinct CDR3 sequences, 6.5% to 8.5% found once. This chain connects TRBV5-1 to TRBJ2-3; 13 bases fit TRBD2. The sequencing input was whole blood. The clonotype originates from an adult who was a healthcare worker with PCR-confirmed SARS-CoV-2 infection or an uninfected control (not recorded which). Here the CDR3 reads CASSPRGLAGVGDTQYF. CDR3 sequence (DNA): TGCGCCAGCAGCCCCCGTGGACTAGCGGGAGTTGGTGATACGCAGTATTTT.